The 14 T cell receptor beta chains given below trace back to one sample, sequenced in a study of CD8 T cells in ankylosing spondylitis. TCRdb re-derived calls from the 5' RACE reads in MiXCR, one entry per CDR3 protein. Counted here are about 190,000 distinct CDR3 sequences, roughly 13% occurring once; the ten biggest clones make up 11%. The sequenced sample consisted of blood, either unsorted or a sorted T cell fraction (not recorded which). These receptors were obtained from a female donor with ankylosing spondylitis or in good health (not recorded which).

This clonotype was observed a few times. This chain links TRBV5-4 with TRBJ2-5, with TRBD1 identical over 9 bases. The germline CDR1 and CDR2 sequences are SGHNT and YYREEE (reference sequence). V gave up 4 bases and J gave up 3 bases; unmatched junction bases: 4. This CDR3 is built from 14 residues. CDR3 loop: CASSLQGAEETQYF. The DNA of the CDR3 is TGTGCCAGCAGCCTACAGGGGGCTGAAGAGACCCAGTACTTC.

The sample holds many counts of this clonotype. The rearrangement joins TRBV29-1 to TRBJ2-3; 7 bases line up with TRBD1. The junction had 12 bases not matched to a gene; V was cut back by 3 bases and J by 0 bases. Germline lookup yields CDR1 SQVTM and CDR2 ANQGSEA. This CDR3 is 17 amino acids long. The CDR3, as DNA: TGCAGCGTTGAGGATGAACAGGGGCCTCACAGCACAGATACGCAGTATTTT. Its protein is CSVEDEQGPHSTDTQYF.

The gene calls are TRBV30 and TRBJ2-3, with TRBD2 matching 9 bases. Germline V gene sequence: CDR1 GTSNPN, CDR2 SVGIG (reference sequence). The CDR3 is 16 amino acids. The V and J ends lost 0 bases and 1 base, in that order; junction bases with no gene match: 5. The CDR3 region is CAWSVKLAGRTDTQYF. CDR3 coding DNA: TGTGCCTGGAGTGTAAAACTAGCGGGTCGCACAGATACGCAGTATTTT.

This clonotype was found a few times. The CDR3 here is CASRLEGGSTGELFF. CDR3 DNA sequence: TGTGCCAGCCGCCTCGAGGGGGGTTCGACCGGGGAGCTGTTTTTT. This chain links TRBV4-2 with TRBJ2-2; D is possibly TRBD1 or TRBD2 (6 bases each). Germline V gene data show CDR1 as LGHNA and CDR2 as YNFKEQ. Trimming cost V 8 bases and J 5 bases, with 18 bases left between them. The CDR3 has 15 residues.

The chain employs TRBV5-1 and TRBJ2-7, with TRBD2 matching 10 bases. CDR1 is SGHRS, CDR2 YFSETQ, per germline. The V and J ends lost 4 bases and 0 bases, in that order; junction bases with no gene match: 7. The CDR3 contains 16 residues. This chain's CDR3 is CASSGVSGRSSYEQYF. CDR3 coding DNA: TGCGCCAGCAGCGGCGTTAGCGGGAGGAGCTCCTACGAGCAGTACTTC.

V is TRBV6-2 or TRBV6-3 and J is TRBJ2-3; 9 nucleotides match TRBD2. The CDR3 sequence is 15 residues long. The V segment lost 7 bases and the J segment 2 bases; nucleotides outside the gene matches: 7. In germline, CDR1 is MNHEY, CDR2 SVGEGT. CDR3 protein: CASTPRLAATDTQYF. The CDR3 region has the DNA TGTGCCAGCACCCCAAGACTAGCGGCCACAGATACGCAGTATTTT.

J is TRBJ1-1 and V is TRBV29-1; 8 nucleotides line up with TRBD1. This CDR3 is 13 amino acids long. V trimming: 6 bases; J trimming: 5 bases; junction bases outside the gene matches: 8. Germline CDR1 is SQVTM and CDR2 is ANQGSEA. CDR3 region: CSVATGQGTEAFF. For the CDR3, the DNA is TGCAGCGTCGCAACCGGACAGGGAACTGAAGCTTTCTTT. The variable domain in full, completed from reference TRBV29-1 and TRBJ1-1, reads SAVISQKPSRDICQRGTSLTIQCQVDSQVTMMFWYRQQPGQSLTLIATANQGSEATYESGFVIDKFPISRPNLTFSTLTVSNMSPEDSSIYLCSVATGQGTEAFFGQGTRLTVV.

Details on this clonotype: A clone one base away is much larger, so this may be a read error. The chain recombines TRBV12-3 or TRBV12-4 with TRBJ2-1; the D gene is possibly TRBD1 (5 bases). This CDR3 spans 12 amino acids. In DNA form, the CDR3 reads TGTGCCAACAGTTTCAGGGTAGGGGAGCAGTTCTTC. Translation: CANSFRVGEQFF.

This clonotype was seen ten or more times. J is TRBJ1-1 and V is TRBV3-1; D is unresolved. V was cut by 0 bases and J by 1 base, with 6 bases left in between. Germline assignment: CDR1 LGHDT and CDR2 YNNKEL (reference sequence). This CDR3 is 14 amino acids long. The CDR3 spells CASSQEWGNTEAFF. The CDR3 coding sequence is TGTGCCAGCAGCCAAGAATGGGGGAACACTGAAGCTTTCTTT. The full variable domain, with the rest looked up from reference TRBV3-1 and TRBJ1-1, is DTAVSQTPKYLVTQMGNDKSIKCEQNLGHDTMYWYKQDSKKFLKIMFSYNNKELIINETVPNRFSPKSPDKAHLNLHINSLELGDSAVYFCASSQEWGNTEAFFGQGTRLTVV.

This clonotype has ten or more counts. The gene calls are TRBV7-2 and TRBJ1-2, with a possible D match to TRBD1 (5 bases). V was cut by 11 bases and J by 2 bases, with 15 bases left in between. The germline CDR1 and CDR2 sequences are SGHTA and FQGNSA. The CDR3 runs 13 residues. CDR3 amino acids: CAGSVGTNYGYTF. DNA of the CDR3: TGTGCCGGGTCGGTAGGGACCAACTATGGCTACACCTTC.

This clonotype was counted only a few times. The CDR3 coding sequence is TGTGCCACCAGTCCGACGCAACATTCGGGACAGGGGTTTAGCAATCAGCCCCAGCATTTT. This translates into CATSPTQHSGQGFSNQPQHF. The rearrangement uses TRBV24-1 and TRBJ1-5; 10 nucleotides align to TRBD1. This CDR3 region has 20 residues. CDR1 is KGHDR, CDR2 SFDVKD, per germline. With 6 bases clipped from V and 0 bases from J, the junction kept 16 bases outside the gene matches.

This clonotype was observed many times. This chain links TRBV20-1 with TRBJ1-4, with D unresolved. This CDR3 is 14 amino acids long. Germline CDR1 is DFQATT and CDR2 is SNEGSKA (reference sequence). Deletions cut 4 bases from V and 6 bases from J, with 15 bases between. The CDR3 reads CSANPSLQDEKLFF. For the CDR3, the DNA is TGCAGTGCTAACCCTAGCCTTCAAGATGAAAAACTGTTTTTT.

As to this clonotype: It may be a read error: a sequence one base away is much more abundant. The V call is TRBV5-5, the J call TRBJ1-1, with 8 bases fitting TRBD1. The CDR3 length is 15 residues. Germline V gene data show CDR1 as SGHKS and CDR2 as YYEKEE (reference sequence). Here the CDR3 reads CVSTVQGARDTEAFF. The DNA for the CDR3 is TGTGTCAGCACCGTTCAGGGGGCGCGCGACACTGAAGCTTTCTTT.

The sample holds one count of this clonotype. One end of the junction is discordant with germline, which a read error may explain. The genes are TRBV29-1 and TRBJ2-5, with D perhaps TRBD1 (6 bases). The CDR3 has 12 amino acids. The V gene's germline CDR1 is SQVTM and CDR2 ANQGSEA. The CDR3: CCVKQGQETQYF. The CDR3 bases are TGCTGCGTAAAACAGGGCCAAGAGACCCAGTACTTC.